One sample yielded the 22 T cell receptor beta chains listed below, sequenced in a study of cytomegalovirus exposure and HLA in healthy donors. The primer mix had 60 Vbeta and 13 Jbeta primers. The repertoire was sequenced with immunoSEQ multiplex PCR; TCRdb's copy has only in-frame clones and lacks some. The sample table sets out around 100,000 clones. Sequencing was performed on PBMCs. Receptor source: a middle-aged man in good health and CMV-seropositive.

The chain combines TRBV6-1 with TRBJ1-3; 7 bases fit TRBD1. V shed 4 bases, J shed 4 bases, and the junction held 1 base outside the gene matches. In germline, CDR1 is MNHNS, CDR2 SASEGT. The CDR3 runs to 13 residues. DNA for the CDR3: TGTGCCAGCAGTGGGACAGGAGGAAACACCATATATTTT. This translates into CASSGTGGNTIYF.

The chain employs TRBV5-1 and TRBJ2-7; 10 bases are shared with TRBD1. CDR3 size: 16 residues. V lost 4 bases, J lost 2 bases, and 9 bases stayed unmatched. Germline V gene lookup returns CDR1 SGHRS and CDR2 YFSETQ. CDR3 sequence: CASSPHLGQGTYEQYF. Written as DNA, the CDR3 is TGCGCCAGCAGCCCGCATTTGGGACAGGGGACCTACGAGCAGTACTTC.

The chain combines TRBV7-9 with TRBJ1-2; D remains unclear. V was pared by 5 bases and J by 4 bases, with 14 bases between. CDR1 and CDR2 from the germline V gene are SEHNR and FQNEAQ (reference sequence). The CDR3 runs 14 residues. The CDR3 protein is CASSPRSRFYGYTF. The DNA of the CDR3 is TGTGCCAGCAGCCCTAGGAGCCGTTTCTATGGCTACACCTTC.

This sequence joins TRBV7-2 and TRBJ2-2; D perhaps matches TRBD1 (6 bases). V gave up 8 bases and J gave up 1 base, with 11 bases separating them. The CDR3 length is 14 residues. Germline loops: CDR1 SGHTA, CDR2 FQGNSA. CDR3 in DNA: TGTGCCAGCGGCTCGACAGGGAACACCGGGGAGCTGTTTTTT. This gives the protein CASGSTGNTGELFF.

This rearrangement joins TRBV28 to TRBJ2-1; TRBD2 might be the D (6 bases). The germline V gene has CDR1 MDHEN and CDR2 SYDVKM. Trimming removed 5 bases from V and 10 bases from J, with 12 bases in between. There are 12 residues in the CDR3. DNA for the CDR3: TGTGCCAGCAGTCAACTAGCCGGGGAGCAGTTCTTC. This gives the protein CASSQLAGEQFF.

The chain combines TRBV28 with TRBJ2-7; TRBD2 matches at 11 bases. J gave up 2 bases and V 2 bases, and 2 bases lay outside the gene matches. CDR1 and CDR2 (germline): MDHEN, SYDVKM. The CDR3 loop spans 15 amino acids. CDR3 DNA sequence: TGTGCCAGCAGTTTAGGGACTAGCGGTGCCTACGAGCAGTACTTC. Protein product: CASSLGTSGAYEQYF.

Concerning this clone itself: The sample holds other DNA sequences that translate to the same CDR3. The chain's CDR3 is CASSLQGQGSGELFF. CDR3 coding DNA: TGCGCCAGCAGCTTGCAGGGACAGGGGTCCGGGGAGCTGTTTTTT. This rearrangement joins TRBV5-1 to TRBJ2-2; 10 bases match TRBD1. Germline V gene data show CDR1 as SGHRS and CDR2 as YFSETQ. With 1 base clipped from V and 6 bases from J, the junction kept 3 bases outside the gene matches. The CDR3 consists of 15 residues.

V and J are TRBV19 and TRBJ1-1; 7 nucleotides match TRBD1. CDR1 is LNHDA and CDR2 is SQIVND in the germline V gene (reference sequence). The CDR3 has 13 amino acids. Unmatched junction bases numbered 6, after V lost 9 bases and J lost 2 bases. CDR3 protein: CASLQGINTEAFF. The CDR3, as DNA: TGTGCCAGCCTACAGGGGATCAACACTGAAGCTTTCTTT. Drawing the rest from reference TRBV19 and TRBJ1-1, the complete variable domain is DGGITQSPKYLFRKEGQNVTLSCEQNLNHDAMYWYRQDPGQGLRLIYYSQIVNDFQKGDIAEGYSVSREKKESFPLTVTSAQKNPTAFYLCASLQGINTEAFFGQGTRLTVV.

This chain joins TRBV27 and TRBJ2-3, with 11 bases aligning to TRBD1. V lost 5 bases and J lost 4; bases outside the gene matches: 11. The CDR3 length is 17 residues. CDR1 is MNHEY, CDR2 SMNVEV, per germline (reference sequence). The chain's CDR3 is CASSLQPGQGVADTQYF. CDR3 nucleotide sequence: TGTGCCAGCAGTCTTCAACCGGGACAGGGGGTGGCAGATACGCAGTATTTT.

The chain employs TRBV7-2 and TRBJ2-7, with TRBD1 matching over 8 bases. The ends lost 4 bases at V and 7 bases at J; junction bases unmatched: 6. Germline V gene lookup returns CDR1 SGHTA and CDR2 FQGNSA. This CDR3 has 13 amino acids. The CDR3 DNA is TGTGCCAGCAGCTCCGGGACAGGCGGTGAGCAGTACTTC. It translates to CASSSGTGGEQYF.

J is TRBJ1-5 and V is TRBV6-5, with TRBD1 matching over 7 bases. The V gene end was trimmed by 6 bases and the J gene end by 5 bases; junction bases not matched to a gene: 7. The CDR3 is 14 residues long. Germline CDR1 is MNHEY and CDR2 is SVGAGI. The CDR3 DNA sequence: TGTGCCAGCAGCAGGGACAGCGGAGATCAGCCCCAGCATTTT. The encoded protein is CASSRDSGDQPQHF.

This chain joins TRBV19 and TRBJ1-4, with 8 bases matching TRBD1. Per germline, CDR1 LNHDA and CDR2 SQIVND (reference sequence). This CDR3 is built from 15 residues. Trimming removed 6 bases from V and 7 bases from J; junction bases left unmatched: 10. The CDR3 reads CASRDTGQGGEKLFF. CDR3 nucleotides: TGTGCCAGTAGAGATACCGGACAGGGCGGTGAAAAACTGTTTTTT. Looking up the rest from reference TRBV19 and TRBJ1-4 gives the full variable domain: DGGITQSPKYLFRKEGQNVTLSCEQNLNHDAMYWYRQDPGQGLRLIYYSQIVNDFQKGDIAEGYSVSREKKESFPLTVTSAQKNPTAFYLCASRDTGQGGEKLFFGSGTQLSVL.

J is TRBJ1-2 and V is TRBV5-1; possibly TRBD1 for D (6 bases). Trimming left V 3 bases short and J 4 bases short, with 19 bases between. Germline CDR1 reads SGHRS; CDR2 reads YFSETQ. CDR3 length: 16 amino acids. The CDR3 sequence is CASSSLTSGGGYGYTF. DNA of the CDR3: TGCGCCAGCAGCTCGCTCACTTCGGGAGGGGGCTATGGCTACACCTTC.

The chain recombines TRBV5-4 with TRBJ2-7; 8 positions match TRBD1. J lost 5 bases, V lost 4 bases, and 8 bases had no gene match. Germline-derived CDR1 and CDR2 are SGHNT and YYREEE (reference sequence). This CDR3 has 14 amino acids. The CDR3 protein is CASSRGQGRNEQYF. The CDR3 region has the DNA TGTGCCAGCAGCCGAGGACAGGGACGGAACGAGCAGTACTTC.

The V call is TRBV7-2, the J call TRBJ1-1; D unclear. Germline loops: CDR1 SGHTA, CDR2 FQGNSA. V gave up 3 bases and J gave up 1 base, with 6 bases separating them. The CDR3 runs 13 residues. CDR3 sequence: CASSLTSNTEAFF. The CDR3 DNA reads TGTGCCAGCAGCTTGACATCGAACACTGAAGCTTTCTTT.

This sequence joins TRBV29-1 and TRBJ2-1; TRBD2 agrees at 10 bases. The CDR3 is made up of 16 amino acids. The V and J ends lost 1 base and 11 bases, in that order; junction bases with no gene match: 14. In germline, CDR1 is SQVTM, CDR2 ANQGSEA. CDR3 DNA sequence: TGCAGCGTTGAAGGAGAAACTAGCGGGGCGAGCGGGCAGCAGTTCTTC. Protein: CSVEGETSGASGQQFF.

The chain joins TRBV6-1 to TRBJ1-5, with 7 bases that match TRBD1. Trimming at V came to 6 bases and at J to 2 bases, leaving 4 bases not matched to a gene. This CDR3 has 14 residues. Germline assignment: CDR1 MNHNS and CDR2 SASEGT. The CDR3 DNA reads as TGTGCCAGCAGGTCGACAGGGCGCAATCAGCCCCAGCATTTT. Protein sequence: CASRSTGRNQPQHF.

The genes are TRBV7-2 and TRBJ2-5; 8 nucleotides agree with TRBD2. CDR3 length: 14 residues. CDR1 SGHTA and CDR2 FQGNSA come from the germline V gene. V shed 4 bases, J shed 7 bases, and the junction held 8 bases outside the gene matches. CDR3 DNA: TGTGCCAGCAGCTCCGGGACTAGTATCGTGACCCAGTACTTC. Residues: CASSSGTSIVTQYF.

This chain connects TRBV7-9 to TRBJ1-1, with D hard to call. The ends were cut back, 1 base at V and 4 bases at J, with 10 bases in the middle. CDR1 SEHNR and CDR2 FQNEAQ come from the germline V gene (reference sequence). CDR3 length: 14 residues. The chain's CDR3 is CASSLDLPGTEAFF. Written as DNA, the CDR3 is TGTGCCAGCAGCTTAGATTTGCCGGGCACTGAAGCTTTCTTT.

The chain has TRBV5-1 and TRBJ2-5, with D perhaps matching TRBD2 (6 bases). V was trimmed by 2 bases and J by 5 bases, leaving 19 bases between them. The CDR3 extends over 16 amino acids. CDR1 SGHRS and CDR2 YFSETQ come from the germline V gene. The CDR3 reads CASSFQAGLPEETQYF. DNA for the CDR3: TGCGCCAGCAGCTTCCAAGCGGGCCTACCGGAGGAGACCCAGTACTTC.

This chain's CDR3 is CSAGPDSYNEQFF. For the CDR3, the DNA is TGCAGCGCGGGTCCCGACTCCTACAATGAGCAGTTCTTC. The V and J genes are TRBV29-1 and TRBJ2-1; D is uncertain. Germline CDR1 and CDR2: SQVTM and ANQGSEA. The ends were cut back, 7 bases at V and 0 bases at J, with 10 bases in the middle. CDR3 length equals 13 residues.

The J gene is TRBJ1-4, the V gene TRBV2, with TRBD1 as a possible D gene (6 bases). Trimming removed 3 bases at V and 3 bases at J, with 11 bases between. This CDR3 has 15 residues. Per germline, CDR1 SNHLY and CDR2 FYNNEI. In DNA form, the CDR3 reads TGTGCCAGCAGTGACTTGGGGGGGCCTAATGAAAAACTGTTTTTT. Translation: CASSDLGGPNEKLFF.